This T cell receptor beta chain emerged from a study of regulatory T cells in long-lasting Graves disease. The study's findings and limits: Gene preferences differed: TRBV28, TRBJ1-2, TRBJ2-5 in persistent cases.

To make TCR beta libraries, researchers used iRepertoire HTBI primers and Arm-PCR of CDR3 regions. TCRdb reprocessed the multiplex PCR reads via MiXCR and lists one record per CDR3 protein. The sample has about 400,000 distinct CDR3 sequences, 20% to 25% seen once. Germline assignment: CDR1 SGHTA and CDR2 FQGTGA. The CDR3 loop spans 15 amino acids. Deletions cut 0 bases from V and 5 bases from J, with 13 bases between. This clonotype was seen repeatedly, ten times or more. As yet, its antigen is unknown. Stated time point: persistent/refractory GD, antithyroid drugs over 5 years with positive TRAb. The TCR library was prepared using RNA isolated from PBMCs.

The sequenced sample was peripheral blood mononuclear cells (PBMCs), obtained when the disease was refractory, from a patient treated with antithyroid drugs. The gene calls are TRBV7-3 and TRBJ2-5; possibly TRBD2 for D (6 bases). This receptor was taken from a female donor with Graves disease. DNA of the CDR3: TGTGCCAGCAGCTTAACGGCGGGATGGGGGGAGACCCAGTACTTC. Protein: CASSLTAGWGETQYF.